Sequencing of this TCR beta chain was carried out in a study of shared clonotypes between healthy human individuals (dated by TCRdb to the early 2020s). For context, the study as a whole: The cohort included a few men and a couple of women between 18 and 49 years of age. Blood TCR repertoires of a handful of healthy adults were deeply sequenced to estimate repertoire size and the extent of clonotype sharing between individuals. Per donor, leukapheresis produced somewhere between about 0.8 and 9.5 billion PBMCs. For each donor, CD4 naive and CD4 memory were each given three plates, CD8 naive was given two plates, and CD8 memory was given one plate. To increase sequencing depth and limit assay-specific biases, different laboratories used diverse techniques to prepare libraries and sequence TCR repertoires. Overall study results and their limits: Compared with non-shared clonotypes, clonotypes shared by all four sorted-subset donors had higher generation probabilities. Pairwise subsampling indicated that sequencing depth was expected to affect the degree of clonotype sharing among donors. When a few donors were compared, the shared fraction of clonotypes was about 5% for naive CD4, less than 4% for naive CD8, 2.3% for memory CD4, and less than 0.45% for memory CD8. Larger estimated clonotype richness was generally found for naive subsets than for memory subsets. Because the study included a small number of donors, the genetic and exposure-history diversity represented was limited. Sampling was restricted to blood, and TCR repertoires in tissue are likely to differ from TCR repertoires in blood. Rarefaction of sorted-subset datasets indicated incomplete sequencing despite the large sequencing depth.

TCR CDR3 regions were amplified from genomic DNA by multiplex PCR using the deep immunoSEQ assay. Extracted genomic DNA from each cell subset was distributed evenly across all wells of several immunoSEQ 96-well plates, and each plate was treated as a replicate. For sorted subsets, each replicate PCR was loaded with roughly 200 ng genomic DNA, equivalent to about 30,000 T cell genomes. Purified libraries were quantified with a Qubit 3.0 fluorometer, sized on a Bioanalyzer 2100, and re-quantified with the KAPA Library Quantification kit. A separate single-read 150-cycle Illumina NextSeq 550 flow cell was used to sequence each immunoSEQ 96-well plate. The authors' pipeline ran thus. Because the immunoSEQ output included only junctional sequences and no quality scores, the filtering could not be the same as the filtering used for full-length reads. To assign V/J genes and CDR3, sequences were annotated against IMGT germline references using PyIR, a Python wrapper for IgBLAST v1.9. Reads with weak V/J assignments (E-value above 1e-6), missing CDR3, stop codons, out-of-frame junctions, or ambiguous translated residues were removed. V3J clonotypes were defined as sequences sharing the same inferred V gene, J gene, and CDR3 amino acid sequence. Percentage overlap between repertoires was calculated by dividing the number of shared unique clonotypes by the size of the smaller repertoire. Repertoire richness was assessed with RTK rarefaction, the Chao1 estimator, and Recon v2.1 estimates of unobserved clonotypes. For all TCRbeta clonotypes obtained by the gDNA method from a handful of donors, generation probabilities were computed with OLGA. The table comes from immuneACCESS by way of TCRdb, which keeps in-frame sequences with V and J called. Part of the clones is missing from these tables; in studies checked, under half for an unresolved V gene and the rest for unknown reasons. V and J calls plus clone size are reproduced from that table; the DNA served to infer D and trimming. The sample table shows around 1.6 million clones, and 95% to 99% are seen once. Approximately 0.44% of the sample is held by the ten biggest clonotypes.

Healthy HIV-negative adults with no recently reported acute infections or vaccinations were included as donors. All donors were Caucasian adults living in Nashville, Tennessee, USA. CD4+ T cells were enriched by magnetic negative selection; naive cells were then positively selected on CD45RA, and the negative fraction formed the memory subset. Blood was obtained by leukapheresis, after which PBMCs were separated by Ficoll-Histopaque density gradient centrifugation and cryopreserved in liquid nitrogen vapor phase. Purity and quantity of every magnetically sorted T cell population were checked by analytical flow cytometry. Each sorted fraction had its genomic DNA isolated and then quantified by UV absorbance on a Nanodrop 2000c. Remarks on this clone: Its antigen is not yet known. One base away there is no much larger clone; base qualities are not given.

The source of this sequence is a young man in good health. The sequencing sample was made of naive CD4+ T cells sorted from blood. Reading the label with the study, this specimen's cell subset or site is: CD45RA+ positively selected.

The bases read TGTGCCAGCAGCCCCCGACAGAGCTATGGCTACACCTTC. It is translated as CASSPRQSYGYTF. The sequence joins TRBV7-2 to TRBJ1-2; the D gene is perhaps TRBD1, from 5 matching bases. V and J are truncated by 5 bases and 4 bases respectively, leaving an intervening sequence of 11 bases. Including the terminal cysteine and phenylalanine, the CDR3 comprises 13 residues. The entry retains the CDR3 DNA only, 39 bases that are in frame from base 1. CDR1 and CDR2 (SGHTA, FQGNSA) derive from the germline V gene.